The 14 T cell receptor beta chains below all came from one sample that was sequenced in a study of blood T cell repertoires in COVID-19. The protocol was immunoSEQ multiplex PCR, while the TCRdb copy is restricted to in-frame clones and leaves out a portion. Among over 300,000 clones listed, 90% were seen once. The specimen was peripheral blood. Receptors originate from a man between 18 and 29 years old with active or convalescent COVID-19.

This chain links TRBV6-5 with TRBJ1-1; D might be TRBD1 (5 bases). CDR3 length: 14 amino acids. V lost 6 bases and J lost 0, with 11 bases in between. Looked up from germline, CDR1 is MNHEY and CDR2 is SVGAGI. As DNA, the CDR3 is TGTGCCAGCAGCCACACAGGTATGAACACTGAAGCTTTCTTT. Protein: CASSHTGMNTEAFF.

The genes are TRBV7-2 and TRBJ2-5, with a tentative D call TRBD2 (5 bases). This CDR3 comprises 16 residues. Germline V gene sequence: CDR1 SGHTA, CDR2 FQGNSA. V shed 4 bases and J shed 5 bases, with 20 bases lying between them. CDR3 nucleotide sequence: TGTGCCAGCAGCTGGAAGCCGGGATCAAGTGTGGAGACCCAGTACTTC. Translation: CASSWKPGSSVETQYF.

This clone has just one count. The chain carries TRBV15 and TRBJ1-3; 11 positions agree with TRBD1. Unmatched junction bases numbered 3, after V lost 3 bases and J lost 2 bases. CDR1 and CDR2 from the germline V gene are LNHNV and YYDKDF (reference sequence). This CDR3 contains 16 residues. CDR3 sequence reads: CATSRADRGPGNTIYF. The CDR3 region has the DNA TGTGCCACCAGCAGGGCGGACAGGGGGCCTGGAAACACCATATATTTT.

V gene TRBV11-1 combines with J gene TRBJ2-5; D might be TRBD1 (6 bases). The V and J ends lost 5 bases and 4 bases respectively, with 17 bases between them. The CDR3 length is 15 residues. CDR1 is SGHAT and CDR2 is FQDESV in the germline V gene (reference sequence). The CDR3 reads CASSPETGAPETQYF. The CDR3 DNA reads as TGTGCCAGCAGCCCTGAGACAGGTGCCCCAGAGACCCAGTACTTC.

This chain connects TRBV28 to TRBJ1-2, with 7 bases lining up with TRBD1. CDR3 length: 15 residues. Per germline, CDR1 MDHEN and CDR2 SYDVKM. Unmatched junction bases numbered 9, after V lost 5 bases and J lost 3 bases. The CDR3 spells CASSPRTGSYYGYTF. The DNA for the CDR3 is TGTGCCAGCAGTCCCCGGACAGGATCATACTATGGCTACACCTTC.

The chain recombines TRBV10-3 with TRBJ1-1; D may be TRBD1 (5 bases). This CDR3 is built from 14 residues. Germline values: CDR1 ENHRY, CDR2 SYGVKD. V lost 3 bases, J lost 3 bases, and 11 bases lay in between. CDR3 sequence reads: CAISDPPGHTEAFF. The CDR3 DNA follows: TGTGCCATCAGTGACCCCCCAGGGCACACTGAAGCTTTCTTT.

The rearrangement uses TRBV11-3 and TRBJ1-6; maybe TRBD1 (6 bases). V was shortened by 2 bases and J by 0 bases, with 8 bases between the two germline ends. Germline V CDR1 and CDR2: SGHNT, YENEEA. The CDR3 is 16 residues long. The CDR3 DNA reads as TGTGCCAGCAGCTTACGGACAGCCTCCTATAATTCACCCCTCCACTTT. Translation: CASSLRTASYNSPLHF.

The rearrangement uses TRBV28 and TRBJ2-1; a possible D gene is TRBD2 (7 bases). Trimming left V 7 bases short and J 9 bases short, with 22 bases between. The CDR3 covers 15 residues. Germline V gives CDR1 MDHEN, CDR2 SYDVKM. CDR3: CASTEGGGIGAEQFF. The CDR3 DNA reads TGTGCCAGCACCGAGGGGGGGGGCATAGGTGCTGAGCAGTTCTTC. The full variable domain, with the rest looked up from reference TRBV28 and TRBJ2-1, is DVKVTQSSRYLVKRTGEKVFLECVQDMDHENMFWYRQDPGLGLRLIYFSYDVKMKEKGDIPEGYSVSREKKERFSLILESASTNQTSMYLCASTEGGGIGAEQFFGPGTRLTVL.

This chain links TRBV30 with TRBJ1-4, with D perhaps TRBD1 (5 bases). The CDR3 runs to 16 residues. Between the trimmed V and J ends, which lost 1 base and 6 bases, there was a span of 18 bases. Germline V lookup: CDR1 GTSNPN, CDR2 SVGIG (reference sequence). CDR3 DNA: TGTGCCTGGAGTGGAGTTGTAGGGGATTATGATGAAAAACTGTTTTTT. It translates to CAWSGVVGDYDEKLFF.

J is TRBJ2-1 and V is TRBV20-1, with 8 nucleotides matching TRBD2. V was clipped by 3 bases and J by 3 bases; unmatched bases: 1. The V gene's germline CDR1 is DFQATT and CDR2 SNEGSKA (reference sequence). The CDR3 is made up of 13 amino acids. CDR3 sequence reads: CSASSGNYNEQFF. The CDR3 nucleotides read TGCAGTGCTAGTAGCGGGAACTACAATGAGCAGTTCTTC.

This chain connects TRBV6-2 or TRBV6-3 to TRBJ1-6; D is perhaps TRBD1 (5 bases). The CDR3 has 16 amino acids. V lost 2 bases and J 9 bases, leaving 17 bases between the germline ends. CDR1 and CDR2 (germline): MNHEY, SVGEGT. The CDR3 here is CASSYVQVLFGSPLHF. As DNA, the CDR3 is TGTGCCAGCAGTTACGTACAGGTCTTGTTTGGTTCACCCCTCCACTTT.

The rearrangement joins TRBV28 to TRBJ1-5, with D possibly being TRBD1 (6 bases). The germline V gene encodes CDR1 MDHEN and CDR2 SYDVKM. The ends were cut back, 5 bases at V and 6 bases at J, with 14 bases in the middle. This CDR3 spans 14 amino acids. The CDR3 loop is CASSPQGLSQPQHF. CDR3 sequence (DNA): TGTGCCAGCAGTCCCCAGGGGCTCAGTCAGCCCCAGCATTTT.

This clone came up once. The chain is built from TRBV3-1 (or the pseudogene TRBV3-2) and TRBJ2-3; a possible D gene is TRBD1 (6 bases). CDR1 is LGHDT, CDR2 YNNKEL, per germline (reference sequence). The length of the CDR3 is 13 residues. The germline V and J ends were trimmed by 4 bases and 5 bases, with 10 bases remaining between them. The CDR3 protein is CASSRRGRDTQYF. CDR3 nucleotide sequence: TGTGCCAGCAGCCGCAGGGGAAGAGATACGCAGTATTTT.

The gene calls are TRBV7-2 and TRBJ2-3; no clear D gene. The germline gives CDR1 SGHTA, CDR2 FQGNSA. The V gene lost 6 bases and the J gene lost 2 bases, with 9 bases spanning the gap. The CDR3 loop spans 13 amino acids. CDR3 nucleotide sequence: TGTGCCAGCAGAAGAGGTCCCACAGATACGCAGTATTTT. Its translation: CASRRGPTDTQYF.